The 24 T cell receptor beta chains below all came from one sample that was sequenced in a study of vaccination effects on CD4 cells after COVID-19. These receptors are not linked to any known antigen. Using viral peptide pools, the ViraFEST assay grew out antigen-specific CD4+ T cells prior to sequencing. The authors isolated CD4+ T cells after about 10 days of culture. Previously uninfected by SARS-CoV-2, the vaccine recipients also showed negative nucleocapsid antibodies. Some clones are missing from TCRdb's copy, which holds only in-frame ones; the method was immunoSEQ multiplex PCR. The table includes over 25,000 clones, approximately 75% detected once. The sequencing here drew on CD4+ T cells from PBMCs cultured with SARS-CoV-2 spike peptides, taken before COVID-19 vaccination. These receptor sequences come from a human donor who received a COVID-19 vaccine.

V usage is TRBV5-1 and J usage is TRBJ2-1, with TRBD2 matching 7 bases. V lost 4 bases to trimming and J lost 8 bases; unmatched junction nucleotides: 9. Germline V CDR1 and CDR2: SGHRS, YFSETQ. This CDR3 contains 14 residues. DNA for the CDR3: TGCGCCAGCAGCCTGTATGCGGGAGCCGATGAGCAGTTCTTC. It codes for CASSLYAGADEQFF.

The chain uses TRBV4-1 and TRBJ1-4; D call uncertain. Germline CDR1 reads MGHRA; CDR2 reads YSYEKL. The CDR3 contains 15 residues. The V gene lost 2 bases and the J gene lost 0 bases, with 7 bases spanning the gap. The chain's CDR3 is CASSQQRSTNEKLFF. The CDR3 bases are TGCGCCAGCAGCCAACAGCGTTCAACTAATGAAAAACTGTTTTTT.

The genes are TRBV3-1 (or the pseudogene TRBV3-2) and TRBJ2-7, with TRBD1 identical over 10 bases. The germline V gene encodes CDR1 LGHDT and CDR2 YNNKEL (reference sequence). The ends lost 3 bases at V and 1 base at J; junction bases unmatched: 6. The CDR3 extends over 16 amino acids. CDR3 nucleotide sequence: TGTGCCAGCAGCCATCGGACAGGGGGATTTTCCTACGAGCAGTACTTC. As protein: CASSHRTGGFSYEQYF.

This clone was found a few times. The V and J genes are TRBV13 and TRBJ2-2; D gene uncertain. Deletions cut 0 bases from V and 3 bases from J, with 8 bases between. The CDR3 contains 15 residues. CDR1 PRHDT and CDR2 FYEKMQ come from the germline V gene (reference sequence). DNA for the CDR3: TGTGCCAGCAGCTTAGGCCGAATATACACCGGGGAGCTGTTTTTT. Protein product: CASSLGRIYTGELFF.

This clone occurred a few times. This sequence joins TRBV3-1 (or the pseudogene TRBV3-2) and TRBJ1-2; D gene unclear. CDR1 LGHDT and CDR2 YNNKEL come from the germline V gene (reference sequence). The V end lost 0 bases, the J end lost 8 bases, and 13 bases lay between the germline ends. The CDR3 is 14 residues long. The CDR3 DNA follows: TGTGCCAGCAGCCAAGAATCCGGGTCTAGAGGCTACACCTTC. Amino acids: CASSQESGSRGYTF.

The CDR3 region is CAGGQEYTEAFF. The CDR3 region has the DNA TGTGCCGGGGGACAGGAGTATACTGAAGCTTTCTTT. The V call is TRBV2, the J call TRBJ1-1; 8 bases line up with TRBD1. CDR3 size: 12 residues. Germline V gives CDR1 SNHLY, CDR2 FYNNEI. V was pared by 11 bases and J by 5 bases, with 7 bases of the junction left unmatched.

The V and J genes are TRBV5-1 and TRBJ2-2, with 11 bases matching TRBD2. Germline values: CDR1 SGHRS, CDR2 YFSETQ. The V and J ends lost 8 bases and 7 bases, in that order; junction bases with no gene match: 10. CDR3 length: 15 amino acids. The CDR3 is CASYSGRAAGGELFF. The CDR3 DNA is TGCGCCAGTTATAGCGGGAGGGCCGCCGGCGGGGAGCTGTTTTTT.

This clone was recorded once. The chain employs TRBV20-1 and TRBJ1-1; TRBD1 might be the D (6 bases). The V end lost 3 bases, the J end lost 4 bases, and 12 bases lay between the germline ends. There are 13 residues in the CDR3. Germline V lookup: CDR1 DFQATT, CDR2 SNEGSKA (reference sequence). The CDR3 region has the DNA TGCAGTGCTAGTGGGGGGCCTTTCACTGAAGCTTTCTTT. It yields the protein CSASGGPFTEAFF.

This clone was seen a handful of times. The chain is built from TRBV4-1 and TRBJ1-1; no clear D gene. Trimming cost V 0 bases and J 8 bases, with 4 bases left between them. In germline, CDR1 is MGHRA, CDR2 YSYEKL. This CDR3 is 11 amino acids long. In DNA form, the CDR3 reads TGCGCCAGCAGCCAAGACTCCGAAGCTTTCTTT. It encodes CASSQDSEAFF.

The rearrangement uses TRBV18 and TRBJ2-1; D gene uncertain. The CDR3 has 17 amino acids. The V end lost 0 bases, the J end lost 4 bases, and 16 bases lay between the germline ends. CDR1 and CDR2 from the germline V gene are KGHSH and LQKENI. The CDR3 is CASSPPLQEPAYNEQFF. The CDR3 DNA sequence: TGTGCCAGCTCACCACCCTTGCAAGAGCCGGCATACAATGAGCAGTTCTTC.

The genes are TRBV5-1 and TRBJ2-5; TRBD2 matches at 7 bases. The CDR3 runs 14 residues. V gave up 6 bases and J gave up 4 bases; unmatched junction bases: 9. Germline CDR1 is SGHRS and CDR2 is YFSETQ. CDR3 protein: CASTPGGVGETQYF. The CDR3 DNA reads as TGCGCCAGCACCCCGGGGGGAGTAGGAGAGACCCAGTACTTC.

This clone has more than one count but fewer than ten. V and J are TRBV5-4 and TRBJ2-1; D not certain. This CDR3 has 13 amino acids. Germline CDR1 and CDR2: SGHNT and YYREEE (reference sequence). V gave up 4 bases and J gave up 5 bases, with 10 bases separating them. The CDR3 region has the DNA TGTGCCAGCAGCGTAACAGACAACAATGAGCAGTTCTTC. Its protein product is CASSVTDNNEQFF.

This clone was found once. The chain joins TRBV11-2 to TRBJ1-5; no reliable D call. The CDR3 has 13 residues. Germline CDR1 and CDR2: SGHAT and FQNNGV. V shed 3 bases and J shed 6 bases, with 9 bases lying between them. The CDR3 here is CASSLGLGQPQHF. For the CDR3, the DNA is TGTGCCAGCAGCTTGGGTTTGGGTCAGCCCCAGCATTTT.

The genes are TRBV3-1 (or the pseudogene TRBV3-2) and TRBJ1-2; 8 positions agree with TRBD1. Per the germline V gene, CDR1 is LGHDT and CDR2 is YNNKEL (reference sequence). This CDR3 contains 15 residues. V shed 1 base and J 4 bases; nucleotides not matched to a gene: 5. The DNA of the CDR3 is TGTGCCAGCAGCCAAGCCGACAGGGGTGGCTATGGCTACACCTTC. It yields the protein CASSQADRGGYGYTF.

This clone was counted between two and nine times. The rearrangement links TRBV10-3 to TRBJ1-5, with 7 positions matching TRBD1. Germline V gene lookup returns CDR1 ENHRY and CDR2 SYGVKD. Trimming took 2 bases from V and 4 from J; bases not matched to a gene: 2. The CDR3 totals 14 residues. The CDR3 coding sequence is TGTGCCATCAGTGAGCCGGGACAGAATCAGCCCCAGCATTTT. It translates to CAISEPGQNQPQHF.

The rearrangement joins TRBV14 to TRBJ1-6; perhaps TRBD1 as D (6 bases). This CDR3 is built from 15 residues. V was clipped by 1 base and J by 9 bases, with 13 bases between them. Germline loops: CDR1 SGHDN, CDR2 FVKESK. CDR3 residues: CASSQARGAASPLHF. DNA for the CDR3: TGTGCCAGCAGCCAAGCAAGGGGGGCGGCTTCACCCCTCCACTTT.

V usage is TRBV30 and J usage is TRBJ1-2, with a possible D match to TRBD1 (5 bases). The V end lost 4 bases, the J end lost 7 bases, and 10 bases lay between the germline ends. CDR3 length: 11 residues. CDR1 is GTSNPN, CDR2 SVGIG, per germline (reference sequence). The CDR3 loop reads CAWTAGSGYTF. The CDR3 DNA follows: TGTGCCTGGACCGCAGGGAGTGGCTACACCTTC.

The J gene is TRBJ2-7, the V gene TRBV10-2, with a possible D match to TRBD2 (5 bases). Trimming pared 8 bases from V and 4 bases from J, leaving 21 bases between. The CDR3 extends over 15 amino acids. Germline V lookup: CDR1 WSHSY, CDR2 SAAADI. The CDR3 region is CASAPFSIGVYEQYF. The CDR3 region has the DNA TGCGCCAGCGCACCCTTCTCGATCGGGGTTTACGAGCAGTACTTC.

The gene calls are TRBV11-2 and TRBJ2-1, with D possibly being TRBD2 (6 bases). V was trimmed by 5 bases and J by 0 bases, leaving 23 bases between them. CDR1 is SGHAT, CDR2 FQNNGV, per germline. This CDR3 has 19 amino acids. The CDR3 is CASSPLGRGGSSSYNEQFF. The CDR3 bases are TGTGCCAGCAGCCCCCTAGGGCGGGGCGGTTCGAGCTCCTACAATGAGCAGTTCTTC.

The V and J genes are TRBV11-1 and TRBJ1-1, with a tentative D call TRBD1 (5 bases). The germline CDR1 and CDR2 sequences are SGHAT and FQDESV (reference sequence). This CDR3 spans 13 amino acids. V dropped 10 bases and J dropped 2 bases, with 14 bases sitting between them. The CDR3 bases are TGTGCCACAGAAGGGGATGCTAACACTGAAGCTTTCTTT. It specifies CATEGDANTEAFF.

This clone was recorded only once. The rearrangement joins TRBV5-3 to TRBJ1-2, with D possibly being TRBD1 (5 bases). TRBV5-3 is placed among ORFs of uncertain function. CDR3 length: 13 residues. The V gene lost 0 bases and the J gene lost 8 bases, with 11 bases spanning the gap. CDR3 residues: CARSLGGGAGYTF. The DNA of the CDR3 is TGTGCCAGAAGCTTGGGGGGAGGGGCCGGCTACACCTTC.

This clone was counted a few times. The V call is TRBV6-1, the J call TRBJ1-3, with D unclear. The V and J ends lost 1 base and 0 bases respectively, with 10 bases between them. CDR1 is MNHNS, CDR2 SASEGT, per germline. This CDR3 contains 16 residues. In DNA form, the CDR3 reads TGTGCCAGCAGTGAAGATCTACACCCCTCTGGAAACACCATATATTTT. Its protein product is CASSEDLHPSGNTIYF.

The V and J genes are TRBV29-1 and TRBJ2-5, with D maybe TRBD1 (6 bases). Germline V gene data show CDR1 as SQVTM and CDR2 as ANQGSEA. The CDR3 has 14 amino acids. With 0 bases removed from V and 4 bases from J, the gap between germline ends came to 12 bases. The CDR3 DNA follows: TGCAGCGTTGAAGATTGGGGGCCTAGAGAGACCCAGTACTTC. The encoded protein is CSVEDWGPRETQYF.

The rearrangement links TRBV2 to TRBJ1-2, with a tentative D call TRBD1 (5 bases). Trimming took off 6 bases at V and 2 bases at J, with 10 bases between the two ends. In germline, CDR1 is SNHLY, CDR2 FYNNEI. The CDR3 has 13 residues. The CDR3 DNA is TGTGCCAGCAGCCCGGGGGAAAACTATGGCTACACCTTC. It yields the protein CASSPGENYGYTF.